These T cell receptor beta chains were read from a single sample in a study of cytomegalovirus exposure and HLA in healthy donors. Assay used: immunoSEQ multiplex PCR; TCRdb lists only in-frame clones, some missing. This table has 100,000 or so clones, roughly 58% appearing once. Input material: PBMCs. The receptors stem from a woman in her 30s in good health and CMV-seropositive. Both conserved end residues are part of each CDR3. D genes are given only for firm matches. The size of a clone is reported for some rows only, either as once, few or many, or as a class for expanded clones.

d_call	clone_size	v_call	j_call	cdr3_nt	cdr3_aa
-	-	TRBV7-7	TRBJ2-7	TGTGCCAGCAGACGTAGACGGAATCAAGAGGGCTACGAGCAGTACTTC	CASRRRRNQEGYEQYF
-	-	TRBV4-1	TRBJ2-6	TGCGCCAGCAGCTCCCGGGATGGGGCCAACGTCCTGACTTTC	CASSSRDGANVLTF
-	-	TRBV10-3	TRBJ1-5	TGTGCCATCAGTGAAGGGGTGGAACAGCCCCAGCATTTT	CAISEGVEQPQHF
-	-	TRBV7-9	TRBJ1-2	TGTGCCAGCAGCTTCGGGGGAGGGCCTTTAGCTAACTATGGCTACACCTTC	CASSFGGGPLANYGYTF
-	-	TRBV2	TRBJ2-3	TGTGCCAGCCTCACTTTGGACTGGACAGATACGCAGTATTTT	CASLTLDWTDTQYF
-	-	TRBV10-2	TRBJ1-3	TGCGCCAGCAGGGGAGGGGTAGCTGGAAACACCATATATTTT	CASRGGVAGNTIYF
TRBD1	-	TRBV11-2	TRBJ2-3	TGTGCCAGCAGCGTGACCGGGACAGGGGCCGCAGATACGCAGTATTTT	CASSVTGTGAADTQYF
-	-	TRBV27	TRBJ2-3	TGTGCCAGCAGTTTAGAGGGCATGGTTACAGATACGCAGTATTTT	CASSLEGMVTDTQYF
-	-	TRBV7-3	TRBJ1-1	TGTGCCAGGAGTCCCACTGAAGCTTTCTTT	CARSPTEAFF
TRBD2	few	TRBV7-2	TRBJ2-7	TGTGCCAGCAGCTTAATGGCGGGGGGGCCCTACGAGCAGTACTTC	CASSLMAGGPYEQYF
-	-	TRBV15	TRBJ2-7	TGTGCCACCAGCAGAGCCCCGAGAGAGGGTGCCGGGCAGTACTTC	CATSRAPREGAGQYF
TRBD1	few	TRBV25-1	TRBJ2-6	TGTGCCAGCAGACCACAGGGGACTGGGGCCAACGTCCTGACTTTC	CASRPQGTGANVLTF
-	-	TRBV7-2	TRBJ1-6	TGTGCCAGCAGCTTAGCCAGGAATTCACCCCTCCACTTT	CASSLARNSPLHF
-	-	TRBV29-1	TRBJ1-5	TGCAGCGTTGGGGTTGACAGCCTAAATCAGCCCCAGCATTTT	CSVGVDSLNQPQHF
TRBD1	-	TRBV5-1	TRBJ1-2	TGCGCCAGCAGCCGGATAGGACAGGGGGCTGCTAACTATGGCTACACCTTC	CASSRIGQGAANYGYTF
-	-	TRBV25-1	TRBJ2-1	TGTGCCAGCAGTGACTTTCGACAGAACAATGAGCAGTTCTTC	CASSDFRQNNEQFF
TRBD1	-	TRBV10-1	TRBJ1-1	TGCGCCAGCAGGCCTACAGGGGGCACTGAAGCTTTCTTT	CASRPTGGTEAFF
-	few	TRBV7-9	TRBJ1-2	TGTGCCAGCAGTCCGACAGGAGCTAACTATGGCTACACCTTC	CASSPTGANYGYTF
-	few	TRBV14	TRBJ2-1	TGTGCCAGCAGCCAATTAGCGATCGGGGAGCAGTTCTTC	CASSQLAIGEQFF
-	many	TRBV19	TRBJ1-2	TGTGCCAGTAGTATAGAAGCAGGGGTGAGCTATGGCTACACCTTC	CASSIEAGVSYGYTF
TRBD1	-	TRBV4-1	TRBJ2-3	TGCGCCAGCAGCCAACCAGGGGGCCTAGATACGCAGTATTTT	CASSQPGGLDTQYF
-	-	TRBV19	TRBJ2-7	TGTGCCAGTAGTATAGGAAGGGGCCCCTACGAGCAGTACTTC	CASSIGRGPYEQYF
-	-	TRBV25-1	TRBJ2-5	TGTGCCAGCAGCCCCCCGACAGATATTCAAGAGACCCAGTACTTC	CASSPPTDIQETQYF
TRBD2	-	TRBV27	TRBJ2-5	TGTGCCAGCAGCTGGGGGGGGGTTGAGACCCAGTACTTC	CASSWGGVETQYF
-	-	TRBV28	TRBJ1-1	TGTGCCAGCAGTTTATTATTAGGGGGAAGTACTGAAGCTTTCTTT	CASSLLLGGSTEAFF
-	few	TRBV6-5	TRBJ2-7	TGTGCCAGCAGTTACTCTCGGCAGGGCTACGAGCAGTACTTC	CASSYSRQGYEQYF
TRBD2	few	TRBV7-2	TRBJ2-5	TGTGCCAGCTCGGGGGGGGCCCAAGAGACCCAGTACTTC	CASSGGAQETQYF